This TCR beta chain was found in a study of cytomegalovirus exposure and HLA in healthy donors. The study ran its PCR with 60 Vbeta and 13 Jbeta primers. Profiling relied on immunoSEQ multiplex PCR, and the TCRdb table lists in-frame clones only, not all of them. The data contain 110,000 or so clones, around 70% of them singletons. Concerning this clone: Antigen specificity is unknown.

The V gene's germline CDR1 is SGHTA and CDR2 FQGTGA. Trimming took 5 bases from V and 7 from J; bases not matched to a gene: 4. The CDR3 length is 16 residues. Study observations and caveats: A later analysis revealed that TCR association rates differed between HLA loci, peaking at DRB1 and bottoming out at HLA-C.

This TCR was recovered from a woman in her thirties or forties in good health and CMV-seropositive. The sequencing input was PBMCs. The gene calls are TRBV7-3 and TRBJ2-2; 16 positions agree with TRBD2. In DNA form, the CDR3 reads TGTGCCAGCAGCCGCGGGACTAGCGGGAGGGTCGGGGAGCTGTTTTTT. It codes for CASSRGTSGRVGELFF.